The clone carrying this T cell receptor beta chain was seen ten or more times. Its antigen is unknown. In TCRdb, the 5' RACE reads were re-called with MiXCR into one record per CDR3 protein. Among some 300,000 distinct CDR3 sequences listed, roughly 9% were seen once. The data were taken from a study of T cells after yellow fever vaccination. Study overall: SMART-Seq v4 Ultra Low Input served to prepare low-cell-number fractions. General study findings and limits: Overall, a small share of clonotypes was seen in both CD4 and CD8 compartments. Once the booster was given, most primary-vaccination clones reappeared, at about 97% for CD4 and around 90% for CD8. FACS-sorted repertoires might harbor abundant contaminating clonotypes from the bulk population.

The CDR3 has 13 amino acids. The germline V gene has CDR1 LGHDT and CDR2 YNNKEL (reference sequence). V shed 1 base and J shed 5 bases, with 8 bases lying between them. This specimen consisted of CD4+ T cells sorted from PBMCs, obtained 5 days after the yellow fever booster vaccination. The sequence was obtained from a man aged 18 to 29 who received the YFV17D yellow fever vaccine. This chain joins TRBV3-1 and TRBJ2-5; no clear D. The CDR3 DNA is TGTGCCAGCAGCCAAGGCCCTAGGGAGACCCAGTACTTC. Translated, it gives CASSQGPRETQYF.